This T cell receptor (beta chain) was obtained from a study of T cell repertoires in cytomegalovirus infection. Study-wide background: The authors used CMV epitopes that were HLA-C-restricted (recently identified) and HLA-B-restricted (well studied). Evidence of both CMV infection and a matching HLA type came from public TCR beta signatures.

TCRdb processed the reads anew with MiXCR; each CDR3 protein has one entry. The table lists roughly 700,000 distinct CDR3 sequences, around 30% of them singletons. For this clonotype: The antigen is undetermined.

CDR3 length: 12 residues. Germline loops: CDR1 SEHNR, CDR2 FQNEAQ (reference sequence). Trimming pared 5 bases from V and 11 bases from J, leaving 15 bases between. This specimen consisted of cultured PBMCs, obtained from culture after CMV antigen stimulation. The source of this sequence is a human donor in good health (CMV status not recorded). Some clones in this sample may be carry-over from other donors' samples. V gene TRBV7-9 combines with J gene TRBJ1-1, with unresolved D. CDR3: CASSHIRRFAFF. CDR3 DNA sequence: TGTGCCAGCAGCCACATAAGGCGATTTGCTTTCTTT.